This T cell receptor (beta chain) is from a study of PD-1 blockade in mismatch repair-deficient tumors. This clone was counted between two and nine times. The antigen remains undetermined. General study findings and limits: After pembrolizumab, tumor-resident clones rose rapidly, then generally contracted before radiologic responses.

The method was immunoSEQ multiplex PCR; TCRdb's version includes in-frame clones alone and lacks a portion of them. The top ten hold approximately 6.8% of the sample, which has more than 85,000 clones, 82% seen once. Every patient had mismatch repair deficiency by PCR or immunohistochemistry. The TCR-sequenced patients were three responders to pembrolizumab. This sequence originates from an adult with mismatch repair-deficient cancer. The sequencing used peripheral blood, collected roughly 36 weeks after starting pembrolizumab.

This chain's CDR3 is CASGLGQGVYQPQHF. CDR3 DNA: TGTGCTAGTGGTTTGGGACAGGGGGTCTATCAGCCCCAGCATTTT. The chain recombines TRBV12-5 with TRBJ1-5; 9 nucleotides align to TRBD1. Germline values: CDR1 LGHNT, CDR2 FRNRAP. The CDR3 sequence is 15 residues long. The V and J ends lost 1 base and 5 bases, in that order; junction bases with no gene match: 3.